The present TCR beta chain was sequenced within a study of esophageal squamous cell carcinoma under preoperative chemotherapy (dated by TCRdb to between 2018 and 2020). Regarding the research as a whole: TCR repertoires were profiled in both peripheral blood T cells and tumor-infiltrating lymphocytes. Roughly 5 patients with primary esophageal squamous cell carcinoma made up the cohort. The study assessed how paclitaxel-nedaplatin chemotherapy affected T-cell receptor repertoires in patients with esophageal squamous cell carcinoma. Repertoires from samples collected before paclitaxel-nedaplatin therapy were compared with repertoires from samples collected after the therapy.

Reading the label with the study, this specimen's time point is: after preoperative PTX-NDP chemotherapy. Before surgery, patients were given paclitaxel-nedaplatin as preoperative chemotherapy. Points the paper makes about the study in general: Clonotype frequencies shifted immediately and substantially under paclitaxel-nedaplatin therapy, and abundant clones were more likely to contract than to amplify. After chemotherapy, TCR diversity rose significantly in peripheral T cells, but this increase was not seen in tumor-infiltrating lymphocytes. The analysis included only a handful of patients with esophageal squamous cell carcinoma, making the cohort small. Post-treatment tumor-infiltrating lymphocytes appeared to be derived in part from peripheral T cells migrating into the tumor, rather than solely from local clonal changes.

Deletion took 1 base off V and 0 bases off J, with a span of 10 bases between the germline ends. The CDR3 spans 16 residues, from the cysteine through the phenylalanine. The only DNA kept is the CDR3, 48 bases in frame from the first base. CDR1 and CDR2 were assigned from the germline V gene as MGHRA and YSYEKL. Library creation used PCR. Sequencing was carried out with a HiSeq X Ten. High-throughput sequencing was used to characterize the TCR repertoires. TCRdb trimmed public reads at Q25 via fastp, called clones via MiXCR and kept in-frame beta chains. Rows are combined by CDR3 protein, so each entry shows the most common genes and DNA. The sample table shows approximately 10,000 distinct CDR3 sequences, and approximately 48% are seen once. Approximately 15% of the sample belongs to the ten largest clones. On this clonotype: The antigen it recognizes is unknown. No clone much larger than this one lies a single base away; base qualities are absent.

The sample was taken from a patient given preoperative chemotherapy. This receptor was identified in a human donor with esophageal squamous cell carcinoma. The donor label of this sample is uncertain. This receptor chain uses TRBV4-1 and TRBJ2-1; tentative D gene TRBD2, with 5 bases matching. The DNA reads as follows: TGCGCCAGCAGCCAAGGGCCAGCGGTCTCCTACAATGAGCAGTTCTTC. This codes for CASSQGPAVSYNEQFF.